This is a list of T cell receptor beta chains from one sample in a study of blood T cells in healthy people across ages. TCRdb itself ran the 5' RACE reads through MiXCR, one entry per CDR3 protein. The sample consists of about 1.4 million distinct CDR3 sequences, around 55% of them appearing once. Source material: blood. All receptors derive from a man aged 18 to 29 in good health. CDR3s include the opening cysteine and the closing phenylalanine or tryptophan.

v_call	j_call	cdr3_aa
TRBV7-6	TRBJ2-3	CASSLGLAGDMVTDTQYF
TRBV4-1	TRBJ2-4	CASSQAIRDSKNIQYF
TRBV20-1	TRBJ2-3	CSARDSGGSDTQYF
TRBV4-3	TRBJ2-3	CASSQDTRGGSDTQYF
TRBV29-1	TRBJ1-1	CSVLWGRGRTEAFF
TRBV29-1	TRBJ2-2	CSVEENWTGELFF
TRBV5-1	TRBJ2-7	CASSPAEMVLTYEQYF
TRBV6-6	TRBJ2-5	CASSTFGEKETQYF
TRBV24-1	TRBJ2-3	CATSDQGGRDTQYF
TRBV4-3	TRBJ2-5	CASSQANLQETQYF
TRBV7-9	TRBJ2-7	CASSLATTYEQYF
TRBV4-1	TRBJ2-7	CASSQEGTSFNEQYF
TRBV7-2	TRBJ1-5	CASSLGTGFYQPQHF
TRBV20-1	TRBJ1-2	CSARGVEYGYTF
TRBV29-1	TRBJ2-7	CSVGGGTTYEQYF
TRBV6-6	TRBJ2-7	CASSLLPYGQYF
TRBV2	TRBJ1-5	CASSAPGYSNQPQHF
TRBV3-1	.	CASSQIGGGNEQYF
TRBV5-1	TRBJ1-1	CASSLGILMNTEAFF
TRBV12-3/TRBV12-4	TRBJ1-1	CASRIGAAEAFF
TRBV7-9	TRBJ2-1	CASSLAGGASYNEQFF
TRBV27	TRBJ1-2	CASSSLDSKGGYTF
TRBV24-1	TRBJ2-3	CATSDRTWDTQYF
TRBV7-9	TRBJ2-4	CASSLGTSGLYNEQYF
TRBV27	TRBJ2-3	CASNGGQASTDTQYF
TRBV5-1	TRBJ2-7	CASSPGQGIYEQYF
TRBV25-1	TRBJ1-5	CASSESGTGNQPQHF
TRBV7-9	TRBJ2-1	CASSLGHTWGHQDEQFF
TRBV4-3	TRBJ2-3	CASSQGPTGGFTDTQYF
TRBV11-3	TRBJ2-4	CASSLDLGTGSKNIQYF
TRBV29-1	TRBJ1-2	CSVALQGYGYTF
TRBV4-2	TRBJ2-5	CASSQGTRPPRGNTWETQYF
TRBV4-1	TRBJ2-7	CASSHDRDYEQYF
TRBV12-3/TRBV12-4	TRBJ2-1	CASRDLAGVQNEQFF
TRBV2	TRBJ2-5	CASSGGTRETQYF
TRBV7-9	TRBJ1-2	CASSDTGTGDYGYTF
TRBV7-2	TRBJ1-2	CASSSLDRNYGYTF
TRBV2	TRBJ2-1	CASSEFGGGVYNEQFF
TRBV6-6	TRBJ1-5	CASSYDRVGNQPQHF
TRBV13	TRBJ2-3	CASSILLAPDTQYF